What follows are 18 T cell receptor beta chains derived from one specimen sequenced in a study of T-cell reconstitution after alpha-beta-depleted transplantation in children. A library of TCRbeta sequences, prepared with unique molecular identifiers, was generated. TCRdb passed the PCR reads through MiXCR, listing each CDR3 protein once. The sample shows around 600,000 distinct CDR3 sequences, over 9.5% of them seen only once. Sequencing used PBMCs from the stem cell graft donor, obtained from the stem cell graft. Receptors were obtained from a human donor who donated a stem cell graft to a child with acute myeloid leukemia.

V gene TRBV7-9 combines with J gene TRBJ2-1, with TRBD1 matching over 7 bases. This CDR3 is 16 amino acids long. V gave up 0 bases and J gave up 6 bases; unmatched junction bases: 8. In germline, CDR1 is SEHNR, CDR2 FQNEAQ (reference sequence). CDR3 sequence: CASSLAGQYTFNEQFF. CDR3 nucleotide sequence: TGTGCCAGCAGCTTAGCGGGACAGTACACCTTCAATGAGCAGTTCTTC.

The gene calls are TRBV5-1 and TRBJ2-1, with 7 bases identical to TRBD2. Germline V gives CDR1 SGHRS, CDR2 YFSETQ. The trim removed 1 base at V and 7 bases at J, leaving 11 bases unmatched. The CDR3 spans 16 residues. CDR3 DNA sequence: TGCGCCAGCAGCTTGACGGGAGGCCCGGGGATGAATGAGCAGTTCTTC. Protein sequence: CASSLTGGPGMNEQFF.

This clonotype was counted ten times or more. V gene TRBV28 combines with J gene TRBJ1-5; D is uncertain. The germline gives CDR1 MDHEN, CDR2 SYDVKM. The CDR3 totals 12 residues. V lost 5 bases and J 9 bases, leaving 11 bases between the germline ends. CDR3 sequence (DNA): TGTGCCAGCAGTCTTCTCACCCTGCCCCAGCATTTT. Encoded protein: CASSLLTLPQHF.

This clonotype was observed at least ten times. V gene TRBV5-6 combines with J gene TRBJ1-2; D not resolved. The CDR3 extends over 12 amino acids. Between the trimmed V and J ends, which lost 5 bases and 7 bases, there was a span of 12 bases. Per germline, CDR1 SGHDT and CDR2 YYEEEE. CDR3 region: CASSPRKGGYTF. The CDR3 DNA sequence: TGTGCCAGCAGTCCTCGGAAAGGTGGCTACACCTTC.

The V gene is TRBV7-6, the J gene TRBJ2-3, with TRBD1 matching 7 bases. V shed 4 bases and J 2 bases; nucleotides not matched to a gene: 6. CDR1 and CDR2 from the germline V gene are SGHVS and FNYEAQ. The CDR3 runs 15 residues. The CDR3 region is CASSSGQDPTDTQYF. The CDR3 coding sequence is TGTGCCAGCAGCTCCGGACAGGATCCCACAGATACGCAGTATTTT.

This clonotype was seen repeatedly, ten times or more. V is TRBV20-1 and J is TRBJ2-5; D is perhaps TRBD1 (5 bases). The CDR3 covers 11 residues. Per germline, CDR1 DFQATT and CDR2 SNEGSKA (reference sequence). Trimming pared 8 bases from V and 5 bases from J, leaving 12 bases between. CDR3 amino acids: CSSRTLETQYF. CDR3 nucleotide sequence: TGCAGTTCCAGGACATTGGAGACCCAGTACTTC.

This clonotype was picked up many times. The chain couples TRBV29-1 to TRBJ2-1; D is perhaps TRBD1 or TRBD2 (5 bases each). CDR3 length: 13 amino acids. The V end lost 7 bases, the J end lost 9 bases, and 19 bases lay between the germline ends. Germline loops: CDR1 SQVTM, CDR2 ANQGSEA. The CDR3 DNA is TGCAGCGGCCCTACGGGGCAGGCGGGTGAGCAGTTCTTC. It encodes CSGPTGQAGEQFF.

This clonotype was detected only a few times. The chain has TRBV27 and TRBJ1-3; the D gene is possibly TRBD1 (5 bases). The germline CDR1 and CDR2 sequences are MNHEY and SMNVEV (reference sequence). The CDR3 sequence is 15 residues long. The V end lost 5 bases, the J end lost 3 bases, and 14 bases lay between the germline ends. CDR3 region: CASSPTGLVGNTIYF. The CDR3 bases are TGTGCCAGCAGTCCCACGGGACTCGTTGGAAACACCATATATTTT.

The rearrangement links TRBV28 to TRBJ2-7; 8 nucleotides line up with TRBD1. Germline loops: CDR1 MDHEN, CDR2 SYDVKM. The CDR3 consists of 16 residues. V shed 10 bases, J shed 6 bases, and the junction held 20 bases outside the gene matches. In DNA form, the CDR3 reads TGTGCCACCTTAGACAGGGGCAGTCAAGGAGGCCGCGAGCAGTACTTC. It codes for CATLDRGSQGGREQYF.

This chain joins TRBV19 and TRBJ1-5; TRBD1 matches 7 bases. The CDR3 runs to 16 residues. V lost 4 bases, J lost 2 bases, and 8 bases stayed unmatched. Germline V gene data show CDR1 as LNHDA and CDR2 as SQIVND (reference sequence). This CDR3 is CASSTQQGRGNQPQHF. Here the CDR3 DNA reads TGTGCCAGTAGTACACAACAGGGGCGAGGCAATCAGCCCCAGCATTTT.

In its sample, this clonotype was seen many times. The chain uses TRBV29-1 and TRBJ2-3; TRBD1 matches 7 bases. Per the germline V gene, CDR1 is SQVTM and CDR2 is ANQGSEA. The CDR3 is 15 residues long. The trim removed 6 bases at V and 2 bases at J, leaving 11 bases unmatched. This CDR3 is CSVVRVTGHTDTQYF. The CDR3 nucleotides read TGCAGCGTGGTCCGGGTGACAGGGCACACAGATACGCAGTATTTT.

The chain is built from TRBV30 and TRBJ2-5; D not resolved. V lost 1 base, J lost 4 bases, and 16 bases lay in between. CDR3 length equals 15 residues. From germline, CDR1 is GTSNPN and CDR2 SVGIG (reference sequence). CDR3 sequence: CAWSGLLPTGETQYF. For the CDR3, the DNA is TGTGCCTGGAGTGGACTTCTCCCGACGGGAGAGACCCAGTACTTC.

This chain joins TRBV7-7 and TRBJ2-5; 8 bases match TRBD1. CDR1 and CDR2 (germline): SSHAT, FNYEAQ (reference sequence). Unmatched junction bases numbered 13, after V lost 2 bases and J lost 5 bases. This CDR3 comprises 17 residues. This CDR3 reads CASSLNEGLQGAETQYF. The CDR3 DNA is TGTGCCAGCAGCTTAAATGAGGGTTTGCAGGGGGCTGAGACCCAGTACTTC.

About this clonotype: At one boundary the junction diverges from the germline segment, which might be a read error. The CDR3 DNA reads as TGTGCCATCAGTTCTACAGGGAGGGATGCCGTACGATGGGATACGCAGTATTTT. Residues: CAISSTGRDAVRWDTQYF. The chain joins TRBV12-3 or TRBV12-4 to TRBJ2-3; maybe TRBD2 (7 bases). The CDR3 is made up of 18 amino acids.

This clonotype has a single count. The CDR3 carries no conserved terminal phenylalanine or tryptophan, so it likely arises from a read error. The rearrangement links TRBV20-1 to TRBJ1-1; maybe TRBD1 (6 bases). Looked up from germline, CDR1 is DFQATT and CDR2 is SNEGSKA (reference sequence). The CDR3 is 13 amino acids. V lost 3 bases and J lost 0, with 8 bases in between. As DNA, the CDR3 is TGCAGTGCTAGGGGGACATTGAACACTGAAGCTTTCTAT. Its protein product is CSARGTLNTEAFY.

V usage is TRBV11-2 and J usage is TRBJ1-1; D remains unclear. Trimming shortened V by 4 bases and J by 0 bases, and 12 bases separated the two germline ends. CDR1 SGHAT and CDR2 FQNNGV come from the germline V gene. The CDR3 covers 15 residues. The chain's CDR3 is CASSSGQYMNTEAFF. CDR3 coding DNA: TGTGCCAGCAGCTCCGGGCAGTATATGAACACTGAAGCTTTCTTT.

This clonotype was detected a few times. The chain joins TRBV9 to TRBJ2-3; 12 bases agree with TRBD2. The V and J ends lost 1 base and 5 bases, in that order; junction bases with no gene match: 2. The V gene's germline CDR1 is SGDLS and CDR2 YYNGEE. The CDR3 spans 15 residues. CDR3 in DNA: TGTGCCAGCAGCGTAAGGACTAGCGGGATAGATACGCAGTATTTT. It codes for CASSVRTSGIDTQYF.

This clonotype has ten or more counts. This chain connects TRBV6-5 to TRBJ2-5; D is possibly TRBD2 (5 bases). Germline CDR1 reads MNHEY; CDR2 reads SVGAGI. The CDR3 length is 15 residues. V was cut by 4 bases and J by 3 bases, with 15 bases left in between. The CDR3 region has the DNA TGTGCCAGCAGTTTTCGAGGAAACGGGGAAGAGACCCAGTACTTC. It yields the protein CASSFRGNGEETQYF.